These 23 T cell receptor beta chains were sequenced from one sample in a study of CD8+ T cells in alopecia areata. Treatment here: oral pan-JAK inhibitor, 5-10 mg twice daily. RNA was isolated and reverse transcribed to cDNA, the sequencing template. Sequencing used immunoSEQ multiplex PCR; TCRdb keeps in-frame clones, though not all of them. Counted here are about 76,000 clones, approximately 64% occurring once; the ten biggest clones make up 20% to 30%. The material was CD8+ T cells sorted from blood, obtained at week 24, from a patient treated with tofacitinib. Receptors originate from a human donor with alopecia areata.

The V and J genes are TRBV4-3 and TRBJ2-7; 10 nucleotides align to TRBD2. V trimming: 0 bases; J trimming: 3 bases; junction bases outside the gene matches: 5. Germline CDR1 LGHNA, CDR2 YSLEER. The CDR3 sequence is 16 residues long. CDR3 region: CASSQESGRAFYEQYF. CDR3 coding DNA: TGCGCCAGCAGCCAAGAGAGCGGGAGGGCCTTCTACGAGCAGTACTTC.

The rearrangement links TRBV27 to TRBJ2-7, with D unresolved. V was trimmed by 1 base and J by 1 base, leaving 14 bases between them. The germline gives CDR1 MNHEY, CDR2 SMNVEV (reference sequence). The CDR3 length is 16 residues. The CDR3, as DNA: TGTGCCAGCAGTTTATTACCTACAGACGGGTCCTACGAGCAGTACTTC. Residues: CASSLLPTDGSYEQYF.

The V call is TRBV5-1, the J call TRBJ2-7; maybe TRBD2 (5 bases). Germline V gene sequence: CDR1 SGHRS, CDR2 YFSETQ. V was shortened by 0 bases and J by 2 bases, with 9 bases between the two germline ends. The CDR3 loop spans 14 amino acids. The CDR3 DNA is TGCGCCAGCAGCTTGGTTCCGGGAACCTACGAGCAGTACTTC. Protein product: CASSLVPGTYEQYF.

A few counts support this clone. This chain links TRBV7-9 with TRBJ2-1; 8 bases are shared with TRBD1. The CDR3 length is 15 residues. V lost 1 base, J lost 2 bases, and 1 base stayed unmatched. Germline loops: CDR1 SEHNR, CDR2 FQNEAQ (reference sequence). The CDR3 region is CASSLVDRAYNEQFF. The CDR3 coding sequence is TGTGCCAGCAGCTTAGTGGACAGGGCCTACAATGAGCAGTTCTTC.

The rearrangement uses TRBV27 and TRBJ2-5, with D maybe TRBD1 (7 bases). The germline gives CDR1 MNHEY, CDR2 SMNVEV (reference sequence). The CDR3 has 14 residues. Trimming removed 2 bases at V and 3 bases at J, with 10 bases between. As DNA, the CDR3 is TGTGCCAGCAGTTTACAGGGGGGAGAAGAGACCCAGTACTTC. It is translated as CASSLQGGEETQYF.

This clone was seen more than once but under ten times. The CDR3 protein is CASSQVMSVSQETQYF. For the CDR3, the DNA is TGCGCCAGCAGCCAAGTCATGTCGGTGTCTCAAGAGACCCAGTACTTC. This rearrangement joins TRBV4-3 to TRBJ2-5; no definite D call. The length of the CDR3 is 16 residues. Looked up from germline, CDR1 is LGHNA and CDR2 is YSLEER. V was clipped by 1 base and J by 2 bases, with 14 bases between them.

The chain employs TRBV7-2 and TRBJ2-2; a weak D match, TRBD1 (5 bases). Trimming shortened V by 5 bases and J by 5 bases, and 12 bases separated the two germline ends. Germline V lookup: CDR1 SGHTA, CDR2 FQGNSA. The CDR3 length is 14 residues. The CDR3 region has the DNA TGTGCCAGCAGCAACAGGAAACCAACCGGGGAGCTGTTTTTT. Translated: CASSNRKPTGELFF.

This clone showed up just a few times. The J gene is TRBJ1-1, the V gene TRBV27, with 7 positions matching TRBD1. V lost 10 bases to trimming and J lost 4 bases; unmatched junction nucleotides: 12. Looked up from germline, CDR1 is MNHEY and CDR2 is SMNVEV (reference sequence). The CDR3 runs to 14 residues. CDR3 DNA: TGTGCCACCAGCTATTCCCCAGGGGGCACTGAAGCTTTCTTT. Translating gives CATSYSPGGTEAFF.

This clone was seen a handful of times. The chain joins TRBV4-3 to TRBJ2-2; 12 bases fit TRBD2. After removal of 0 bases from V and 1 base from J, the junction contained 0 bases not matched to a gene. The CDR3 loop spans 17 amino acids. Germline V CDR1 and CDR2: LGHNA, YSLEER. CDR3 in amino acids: CASSQELAGGNTGELFF. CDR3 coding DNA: TGCGCCAGCAGCCAAGAACTAGCGGGGGGGAACACCGGGGAGCTGTTTTTT.

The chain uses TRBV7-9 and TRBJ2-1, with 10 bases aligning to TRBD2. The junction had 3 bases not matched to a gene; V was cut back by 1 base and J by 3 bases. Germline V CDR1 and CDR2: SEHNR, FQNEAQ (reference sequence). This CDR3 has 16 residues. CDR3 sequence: CASSLEAGGLYNEQFF. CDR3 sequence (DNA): TGTGCCAGCAGCTTAGAAGCGGGGGGGCTCTACAATGAGCAGTTCTTC.

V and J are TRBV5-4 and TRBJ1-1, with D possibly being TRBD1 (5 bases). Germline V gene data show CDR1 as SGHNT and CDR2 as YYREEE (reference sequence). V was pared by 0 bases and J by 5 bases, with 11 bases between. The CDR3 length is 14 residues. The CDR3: CASSLGTGETEAFF. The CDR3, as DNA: TGTGCCAGCAGCTTGGGGACGGGGGAAACTGAAGCTTTCTTT.

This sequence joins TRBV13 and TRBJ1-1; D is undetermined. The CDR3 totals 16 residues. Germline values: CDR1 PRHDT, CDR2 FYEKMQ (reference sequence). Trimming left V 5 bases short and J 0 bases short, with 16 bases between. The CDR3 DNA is TGTGCCAGCAGCGCCAACCCGCAGAGTATGAACACTGAAGCTTTCTTT. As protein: CASSANPQSMNTEAFF.

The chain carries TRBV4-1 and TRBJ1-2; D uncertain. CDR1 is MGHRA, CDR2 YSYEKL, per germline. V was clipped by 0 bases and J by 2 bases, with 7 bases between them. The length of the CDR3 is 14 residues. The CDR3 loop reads CASSQEVENYGYTF. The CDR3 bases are TGCGCCAGCAGCCAAGAAGTGGAGAACTATGGCTACACCTTC.

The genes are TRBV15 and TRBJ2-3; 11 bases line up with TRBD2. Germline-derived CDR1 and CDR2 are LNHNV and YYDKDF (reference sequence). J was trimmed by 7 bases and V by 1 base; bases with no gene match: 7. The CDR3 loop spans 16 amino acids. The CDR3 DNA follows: TGTGCCACCAGCAGAGTTCTAGCGGGAGGAGGTTATACGCAGTATTTT. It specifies CATSRVLAGGGYTQYF.

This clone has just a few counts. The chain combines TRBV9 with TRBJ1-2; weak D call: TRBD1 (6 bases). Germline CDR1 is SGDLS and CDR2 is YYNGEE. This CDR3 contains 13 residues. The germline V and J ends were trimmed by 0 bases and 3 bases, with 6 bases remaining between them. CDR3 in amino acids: CASSVGTDYGYTF. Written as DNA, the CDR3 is TGTGCCAGCAGCGTAGGGACAGACTATGGCTACACCTTC.

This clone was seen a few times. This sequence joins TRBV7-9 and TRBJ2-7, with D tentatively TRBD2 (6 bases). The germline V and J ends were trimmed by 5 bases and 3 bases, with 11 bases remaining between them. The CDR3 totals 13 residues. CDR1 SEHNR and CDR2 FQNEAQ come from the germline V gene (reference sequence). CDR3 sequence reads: CASSERDFYEQYF. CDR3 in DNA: TGTGCCAGCAGCGAAAGGGACTTCTACGAGCAGTACTTC.

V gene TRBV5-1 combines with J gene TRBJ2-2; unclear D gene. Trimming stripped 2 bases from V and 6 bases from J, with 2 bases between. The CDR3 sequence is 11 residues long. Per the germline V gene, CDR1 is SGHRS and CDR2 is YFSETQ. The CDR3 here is CASSFPGELFF. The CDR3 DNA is TGCGCCAGCAGCTTCCCCGGGGAGCTGTTTTTT.

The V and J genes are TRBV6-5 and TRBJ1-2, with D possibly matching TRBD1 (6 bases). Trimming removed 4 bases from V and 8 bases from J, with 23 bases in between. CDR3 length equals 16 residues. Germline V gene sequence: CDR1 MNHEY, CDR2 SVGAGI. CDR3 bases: TGTGCCAGCAGTTCGGTAGACAGGACCAAAGGAAAAGGCTACACCTTC. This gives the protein CASSSVDRTKGKGYTF.

This CDR3 is CASSPGGEQFF. CDR3 bases: TGTGCCAGCAGCCCAGGGGGTGAGCAGTTCTTC. This chain connects TRBV28 to TRBJ2-1; 7 positions agree with TRBD1. Per the germline V gene, CDR1 is MDHEN and CDR2 is SYDVKM. Trimming at V came to 6 bases and at J to 9 bases, leaving 2 bases not matched to a gene. The CDR3 is 11 amino acids.

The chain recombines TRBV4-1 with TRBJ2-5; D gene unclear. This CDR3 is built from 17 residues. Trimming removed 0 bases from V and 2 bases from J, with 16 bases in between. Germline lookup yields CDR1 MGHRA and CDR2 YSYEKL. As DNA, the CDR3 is TGCGCCAGCAGCCAAGAAATTATGGTGCAGCATCAAGAGACCCAGTACTTC. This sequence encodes CASSQEIMVQHQETQYF.

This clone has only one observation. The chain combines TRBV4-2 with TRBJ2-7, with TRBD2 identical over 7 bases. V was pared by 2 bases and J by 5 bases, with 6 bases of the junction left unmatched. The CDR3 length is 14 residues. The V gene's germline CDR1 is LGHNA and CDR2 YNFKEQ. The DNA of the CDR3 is TGTGCCAGCAGCCAACCTTCCCGGGGGGACGAGCAGTACTTC. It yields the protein CASSQPSRGDEQYF.

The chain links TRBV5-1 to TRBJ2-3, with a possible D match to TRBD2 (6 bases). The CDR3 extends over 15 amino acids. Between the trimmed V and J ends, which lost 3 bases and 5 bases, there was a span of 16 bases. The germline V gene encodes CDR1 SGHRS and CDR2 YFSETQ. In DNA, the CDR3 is TGCGCCAGCAGCTATGGTGGATCTAGCGAAGATACGCAGTATTTT. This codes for CASSYGGSSEDTQYF.

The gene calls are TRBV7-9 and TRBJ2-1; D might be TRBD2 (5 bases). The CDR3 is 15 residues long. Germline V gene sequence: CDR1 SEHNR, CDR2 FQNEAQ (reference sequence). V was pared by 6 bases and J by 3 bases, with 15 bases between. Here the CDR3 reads CASRQPGNNYNEQFF. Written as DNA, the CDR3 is TGTGCCAGCAGACAACCCGGGAACAACTACAATGAGCAGTTCTTC.